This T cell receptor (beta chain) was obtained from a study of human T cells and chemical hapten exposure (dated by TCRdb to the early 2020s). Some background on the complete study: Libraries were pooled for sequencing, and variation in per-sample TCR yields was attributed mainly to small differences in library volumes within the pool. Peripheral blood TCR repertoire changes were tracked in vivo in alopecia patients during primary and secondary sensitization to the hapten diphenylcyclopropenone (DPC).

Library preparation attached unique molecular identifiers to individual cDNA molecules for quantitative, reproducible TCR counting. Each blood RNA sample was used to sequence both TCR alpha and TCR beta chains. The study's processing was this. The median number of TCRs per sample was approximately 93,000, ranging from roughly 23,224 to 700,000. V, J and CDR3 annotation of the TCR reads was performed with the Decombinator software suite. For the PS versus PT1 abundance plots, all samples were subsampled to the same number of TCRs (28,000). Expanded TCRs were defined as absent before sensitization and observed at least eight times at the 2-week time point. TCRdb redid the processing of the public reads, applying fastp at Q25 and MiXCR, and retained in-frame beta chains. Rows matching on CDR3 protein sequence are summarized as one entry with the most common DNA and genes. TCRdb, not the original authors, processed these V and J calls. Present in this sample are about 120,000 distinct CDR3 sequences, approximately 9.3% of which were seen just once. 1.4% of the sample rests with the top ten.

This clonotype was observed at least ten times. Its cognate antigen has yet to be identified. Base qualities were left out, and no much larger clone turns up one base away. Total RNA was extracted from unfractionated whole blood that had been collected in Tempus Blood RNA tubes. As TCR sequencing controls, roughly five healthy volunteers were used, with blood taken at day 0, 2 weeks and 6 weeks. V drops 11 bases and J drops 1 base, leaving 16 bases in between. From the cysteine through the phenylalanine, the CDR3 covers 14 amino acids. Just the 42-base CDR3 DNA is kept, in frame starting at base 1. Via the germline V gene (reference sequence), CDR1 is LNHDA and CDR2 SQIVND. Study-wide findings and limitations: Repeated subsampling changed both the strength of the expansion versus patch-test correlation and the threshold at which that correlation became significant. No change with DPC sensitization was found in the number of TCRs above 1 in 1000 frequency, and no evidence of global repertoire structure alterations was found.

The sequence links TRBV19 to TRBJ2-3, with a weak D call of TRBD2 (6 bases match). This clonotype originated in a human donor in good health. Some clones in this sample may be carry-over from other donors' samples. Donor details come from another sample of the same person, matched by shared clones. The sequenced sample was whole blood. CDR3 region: CASRHGGGTDTQYF. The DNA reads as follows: TGTGCCTCCCGCCACGGCGGGGGCACAGATACGCAGTATTTT.